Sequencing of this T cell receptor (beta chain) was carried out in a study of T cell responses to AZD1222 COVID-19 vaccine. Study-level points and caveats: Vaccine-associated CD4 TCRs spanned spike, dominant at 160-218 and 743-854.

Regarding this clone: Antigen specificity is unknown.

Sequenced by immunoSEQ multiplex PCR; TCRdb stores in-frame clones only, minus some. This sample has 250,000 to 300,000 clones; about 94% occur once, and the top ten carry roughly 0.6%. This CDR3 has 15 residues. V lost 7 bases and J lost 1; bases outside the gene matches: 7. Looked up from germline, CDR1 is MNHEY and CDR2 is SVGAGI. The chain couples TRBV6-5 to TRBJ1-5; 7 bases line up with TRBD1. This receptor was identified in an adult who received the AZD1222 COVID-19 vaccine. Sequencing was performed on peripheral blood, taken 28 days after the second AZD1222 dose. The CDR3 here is CASKDRVSSNQPQHF. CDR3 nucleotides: TGTGCCAGCAAAGACAGGGTTTCGAGCAATCAGCCCCAGCATTTT.